The 15 T cell receptor beta chains below come from one sample, sequenced in a study of T cell changes during pregnancy in multiple sclerosis (dated by TCRdb to the late 2010s). Library prep was done by the immunoSEQ multiplex PCR assay. In its TCRdb copy, this immuneACCESS table keeps in-frame sequences only and misses some clones. Where compared with another copy, unresolved V genes explain less than half of these, and the others have no known cause. This sample is represented by 73,000 or so clones; about 89% of them were singletons. The ten largest clonotypes hold approximately 0.84% of the sample. The sample was peripheral blood, taken in the second trimester of pregnancy. The receptors originated from a female donor with multiple sclerosis, enrolled in a pregnancy study.

The genes are TRBV10-3 and TRBJ1-1, with 7 positions matching TRBD1. The germline CDR1 and CDR2 sequences are ENHRY and SYGVKD. This CDR3 contains 17 residues. The ends lost 4 bases at V and 1 base at J; junction bases unmatched: 12. CDR3 sequence (DNA): TGTGCCATCAGTGGTGACAGGGCGCGGGCTTCGAACACTGAAGCTTTCTTT. Translation: CAISGDRARASNTEAFF.

This chain uses TRBV5-1 with TRBJ1-5; D uncertain. The germline gives CDR1 SGHRS, CDR2 YFSETQ. The V end lost 0 bases, the J end lost 0 bases, and 13 bases lay between the germline ends. The CDR3 length is 17 residues. DNA for the CDR3: TGCGCCAGCAGCTTGGCCCCCGGGAGAGATAGCAATCAGCCCCAGCATTTT. Translation gives CASSLAPGRDSNQPQHF. The full variable domain, in which reference TRBV5-1 and TRBJ1-5 provide the parts outside the CDR3, is KAGVTQTPRYLIKTRGQQVTLSCSPISGHRSVSWYQQTPGQGLQFLFEYFSETQRNKGNFPGRFSGRQFSNSRSEMNVSTLELGDSALYLCASSLAPGRDSNQPQHFGDGTRLSIL.

The chain recombines TRBV18 with TRBJ1-5; tentatively, D is TRBD1 (6 bases). There are 16 residues in the CDR3. CDR1 KGHSH and CDR2 LQKENI come from the germline V gene. Trimming took 3 bases from V and 0 from J, leaving 12 bases between them. Written as DNA, the CDR3 is TGTGCCAGCTCACCGCGACAGGCCGATAGCAATCAGCCCCAGCATTTT. It encodes CASSPRQADSNQPQHF.

The chain joins TRBV6-5 to TRBJ2-2; D perhaps matches TRBD2 (5 bases). CDR3 size: 15 residues. Germline values: CDR1 MNHEY, CDR2 SVGAGI. Trimming stripped 5 bases from V and 7 bases from J, with 17 bases between. CDR3 bases: TGTGCCAGCAGTCGGGGTCGAGGAGGCCACGGGGAGCTGTTTTTT. Translating gives CASSRGRGGHGELFF.

This chain's CDR3 is CAWRGGGASNQPQHF. CDR3 bases: TGTGCCTGGAGGGGTGGGGGGGCTAGCAATCAGCCCCAGCATTTT. The chain links TRBV30 to TRBJ1-5, with D possibly TRBD1 on 6 matching bases. Trimming left V 3 bases short and J 0 bases short, with 12 bases between. The germline CDR1 and CDR2 sequences are GTSNPN and SVGIG (reference sequence). This CDR3 contains 15 residues.

The V gene is TRBV7-8, the J gene TRBJ2-1; TRBD2 might be the D (5 bases). Trimming took off 3 bases at V and 8 bases at J, with 14 bases between the two ends. Germline assignment: CDR1 SGHVS and CDR2 FQNEAQ. The CDR3 is 14 amino acids. This CDR3 reads CASSFIQGSHEQFF. The DNA of the CDR3 is TGTGCCAGCAGCTTCATACAAGGGAGCCATGAGCAGTTCTTC.

The V and J genes are TRBV19 and TRBJ2-1; the match to TRBD2 covers 8 bases. CDR3 size: 16 residues. Germline lookup yields CDR1 LNHDA and CDR2 SQIVND (reference sequence). V lost 3 bases, J lost 8 bases, and 12 bases stayed unmatched. This chain's CDR3 is CASSITGGRASHEQFF. The CDR3 DNA reads as TGTGCCAGTAGTATTACGGGGGGGCGTGCTTCCCATGAGCAGTTCTTC.

This chain connects TRBV25-1 to TRBJ1-6; D remains unclear. CDR1 is MGHDK, CDR2 SYGVNS, per germline. The CDR3 has 15 residues. The ends were cut back, 2 bases at V and 9 bases at J, with 14 bases in the middle. The CDR3 region has the DNA TGTGCCAGCAGTGAAGAGCCCCGACCTAGTTCACCCCTCCACTTT. Its translation is CASSEEPRPSSPLHF.

V usage is TRBV14 and J usage is TRBJ2-3; 9 bases map to TRBD2. With V trimmed by 9 bases and J by 1 base, 8 bases remained unmatched. Germline CDR1 SGHDN, CDR2 FVKESK. This CDR3 is built from 15 residues. Written as DNA, the CDR3 is TGTGCCAGTCGAAGCGGGGGGACTGGCACAGATACGCAGTATTTT. Amino acid sequence: CASRSGGTGTDTQYF.

The gene calls are TRBV9 and TRBJ1-2, with 9 bases identical to TRBD1. The V segment lost 0 bases and the J segment 5 bases; nucleotides outside the gene matches: 8. The CDR3 loop spans 16 amino acids. Germline V gives CDR1 SGDLS, CDR2 YYNGEE. CDR3 nucleotide sequence: TGTGCCAGCAGCGTAGCTGCACAGGGGGCGCCTTATGGCTACACCTTC. It codes for CASSVAAQGAPYGYTF.

This clone showed up just a few times. The chain uses TRBV29-1 and TRBJ2-2; D not resolved. V lost 6 bases and J 5 bases, leaving 10 bases between the germline ends. Germline V lookup: CDR1 SQVTM, CDR2 ANQGSEA. This CDR3 contains 12 residues. The CDR3 coding sequence is TGCAGCGTATCAAGAGGTACCGGGGAGCTGTTTTTT. Amino acid sequence: CSVSRGTGELFF.

V usage is TRBV27 and J usage is TRBJ2-7, with TRBD1 as a possible D gene (7 bases). The CDR3 totals 14 residues. Trimming cost V 1 base and J 5 bases, with 12 bases left between them. CDR1 is MNHEY, CDR2 SMNVEV, per germline (reference sequence). The CDR3 coding sequence is TGTGCCAGCAGTTTATGGGGCAGGGGGGACGAGCAGTACTTC. Its protein is CASSLWGRGDEQYF.

The gene calls are TRBV19 and TRBJ1-1, with D maybe TRBD1 (5 bases). Trimming stripped 7 bases from V and 0 bases from J, with 18 bases between. In germline, CDR1 is LNHDA, CDR2 SQIVND (reference sequence). CDR3 length: 16 residues. The CDR3 sequence: CASTGPKGIMNTEAFF. CDR3 coding DNA: TGTGCCAGTACGGGTCCCAAGGGGATCATGAACACTGAAGCTTTCTTT.

This chain connects TRBV6-1 to TRBJ1-2; D gene uncertain. Germline assignment: CDR1 MNHNS and CDR2 SASEGT. This CDR3 is 14 amino acids long. Trimming left V 5 bases short and J 2 bases short, with 12 bases between. CDR3 nucleotide sequence: TGTGCCAGCAGTCTAAACCCACAGAACTATGGCTACACCTTC. Translation: CASSLNPQNYGYTF.

The V gene is TRBV5-6, the J gene TRBJ2-5, with 7 positions matching TRBD2. The junction had 2 bases not matched to a gene; V was cut back by 1 base and J by 5 bases. CDR1 is SGHDT and CDR2 is YYEEEE in the germline V gene. This CDR3 comprises 13 residues. Here the CDR3 reads CASSLMGGETQYF. In DNA, the CDR3 is TGTGCCAGCAGCTTGATGGGGGGGGAGACCCAGTACTTC.